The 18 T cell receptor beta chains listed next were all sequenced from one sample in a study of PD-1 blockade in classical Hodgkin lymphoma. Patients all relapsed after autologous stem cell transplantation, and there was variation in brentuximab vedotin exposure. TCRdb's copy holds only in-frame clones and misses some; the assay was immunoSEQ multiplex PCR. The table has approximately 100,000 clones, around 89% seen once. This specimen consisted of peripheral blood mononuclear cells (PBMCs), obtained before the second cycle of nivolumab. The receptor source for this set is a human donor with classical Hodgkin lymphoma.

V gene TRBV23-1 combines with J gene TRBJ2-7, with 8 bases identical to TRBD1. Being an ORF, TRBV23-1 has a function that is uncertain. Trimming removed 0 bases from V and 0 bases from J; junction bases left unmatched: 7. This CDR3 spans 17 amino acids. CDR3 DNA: TGCGCCAGCAGTCAATCCCCGGACAGGGTAAACTCCTACGAGCAGTACTTC. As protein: CASSQSPDRVNSYEQYF.

CDR3 DNA: TGCAGCGTTGTCGGGTTATATAATGAGCAGTTCTTC. This gives the protein CSVVGLYNEQFF. The chain uses TRBV29-1 and TRBJ2-1, with D uncertain. With 4 bases removed from V and 7 bases from J, the gap between germline ends came to 11 bases. CDR1 is SQVTM, CDR2 ANQGSEA, per germline. The CDR3 has 12 residues.

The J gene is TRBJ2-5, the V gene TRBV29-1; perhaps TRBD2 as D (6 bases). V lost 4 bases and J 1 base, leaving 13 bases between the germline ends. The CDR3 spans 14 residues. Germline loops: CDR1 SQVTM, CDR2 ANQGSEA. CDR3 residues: CSVAVRGIQETQYF. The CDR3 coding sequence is TGCAGCGTTGCCGTTCGGGGGATCCAAGAGACCCAGTACTTC.

CDR3 coding DNA: TGTGCCAGCAGTGAATATTTGAAGGTGTCCTACGAGCAGTACTTC. Translation gives CASSEYLKVSYEQYF. The V call is TRBV25-1, the J call TRBJ2-7; D call uncertain. This CDR3 comprises 15 residues. The germline CDR1 and CDR2 sequences are MGHDK and SYGVNS. The germline V and J ends were trimmed by 0 bases and 1 base, with 10 bases remaining between them.

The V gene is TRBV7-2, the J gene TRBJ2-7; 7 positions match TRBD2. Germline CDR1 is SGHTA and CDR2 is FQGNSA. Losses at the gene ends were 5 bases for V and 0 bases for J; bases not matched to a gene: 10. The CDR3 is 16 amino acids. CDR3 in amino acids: CASSRGGGTSSYEQYF. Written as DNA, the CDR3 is TGTGCCAGCAGCCGCGGGGGAGGGACCAGCTCCTACGAGCAGTACTTC.

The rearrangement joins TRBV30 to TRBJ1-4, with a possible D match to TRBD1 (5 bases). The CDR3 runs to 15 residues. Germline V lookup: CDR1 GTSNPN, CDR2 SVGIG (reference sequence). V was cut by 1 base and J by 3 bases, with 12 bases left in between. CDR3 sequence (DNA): TGTGCCTGGAGTGACCAGGGTATCGCTAATGAAAAACTGTTTTTT. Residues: CAWSDQGIANEKLFF.

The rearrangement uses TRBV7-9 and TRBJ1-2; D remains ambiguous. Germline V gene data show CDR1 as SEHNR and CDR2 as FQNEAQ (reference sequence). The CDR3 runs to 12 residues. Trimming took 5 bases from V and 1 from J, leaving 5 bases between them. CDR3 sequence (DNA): TGTGCCAGCAGCCAATATAACTATGGCTACACCTTC. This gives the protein CASSQYNYGYTF.

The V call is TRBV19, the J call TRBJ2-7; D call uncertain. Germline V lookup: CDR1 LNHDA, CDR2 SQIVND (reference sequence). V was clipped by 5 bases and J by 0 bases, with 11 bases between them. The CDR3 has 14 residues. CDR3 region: CASSGQARSYEQYF. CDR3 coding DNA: TGTGCCAGTAGTGGCCAGGCCCGCTCCTACGAGCAGTACTTC.

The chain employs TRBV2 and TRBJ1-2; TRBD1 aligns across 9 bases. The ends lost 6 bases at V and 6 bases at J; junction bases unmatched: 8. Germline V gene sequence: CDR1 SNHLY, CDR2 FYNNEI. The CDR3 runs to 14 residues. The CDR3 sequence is CASSQTGTGNGYTF. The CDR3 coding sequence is TGTGCCAGCAGCCAAACCGGGACAGGGAATGGCTACACCTTC.

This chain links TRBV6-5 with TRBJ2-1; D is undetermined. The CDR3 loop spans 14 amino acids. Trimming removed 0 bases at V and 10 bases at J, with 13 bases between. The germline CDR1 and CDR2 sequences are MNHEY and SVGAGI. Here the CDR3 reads CASSYSNPRGEQFF. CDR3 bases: TGTGCCAGCAGTTACTCGAACCCGCGAGGCGAGCAGTTCTTC.

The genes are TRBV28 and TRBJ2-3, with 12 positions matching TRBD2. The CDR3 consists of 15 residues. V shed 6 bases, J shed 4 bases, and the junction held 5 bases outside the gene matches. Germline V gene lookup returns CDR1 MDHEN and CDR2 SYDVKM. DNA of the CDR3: TGTGCCAGCAGGCCGACTAGCGGGGGCGCAGATACGCAGTATTTT. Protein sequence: CASRPTSGGADTQYF.

As DNA, the CDR3 is TGTGCCAGTAGTATTGGACAGCAAGAGACCCAGTACTTC. Translated: CASSIGQQETQYF. The rearrangement uses TRBV19 and TRBJ2-5; D perhaps matches TRBD1 (6 bases). Trimming removed 3 bases from V and 2 bases from J, with 7 bases in between. CDR1 LNHDA and CDR2 SQIVND come from the germline V gene (reference sequence). This CDR3 is 13 amino acids long. The full variable domain, with the rest looked up from reference TRBV19 and TRBJ2-5, is DGGITQSPKYLFRKEGQNVTLSCEQNLNHDAMYWYRQDPGQGLRLIYYSQIVNDFQKGDIAEGYSVSREKKESFPLTVTSAQKNPTAFYLCASSIGQQETQYFGPGTRLLVL.

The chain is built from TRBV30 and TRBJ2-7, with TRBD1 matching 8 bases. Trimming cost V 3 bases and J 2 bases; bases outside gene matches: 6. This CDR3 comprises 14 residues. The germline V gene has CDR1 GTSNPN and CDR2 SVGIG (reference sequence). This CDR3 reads CAWREGQATYEQYF. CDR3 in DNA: TGTGCCTGGAGGGAGGGACAGGCAACCTACGAGCAGTACTTC.

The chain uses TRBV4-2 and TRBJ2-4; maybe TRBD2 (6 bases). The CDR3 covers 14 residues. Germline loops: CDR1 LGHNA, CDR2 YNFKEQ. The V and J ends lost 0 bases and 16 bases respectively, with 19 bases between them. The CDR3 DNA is TGTGCCAGCAGCCAAGAAGGGGACTCGGCAGCCCTTTACTTC. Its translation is CASSQEGDSAALYF.

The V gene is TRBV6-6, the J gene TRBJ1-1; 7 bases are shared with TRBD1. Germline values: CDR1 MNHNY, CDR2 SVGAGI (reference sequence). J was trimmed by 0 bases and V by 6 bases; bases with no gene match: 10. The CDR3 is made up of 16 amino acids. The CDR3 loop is CASSPRRDSMNTEAFF. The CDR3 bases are TGTGCCAGCAGCCCCAGGCGGGACAGCATGAACACTGAAGCTTTCTTT.

The CDR3 nucleotides read TGTGCCAGCAGCTTGTCTGGTATGGCGGGGGGGGCCAATGAGCAGTTCTTC. This codes for CASSLSGMAGGANEQFF. This chain joins TRBV7-8 and TRBJ2-1; TRBD2 agrees at 9 bases. The ends lost 3 bases at V and 6 bases at J; junction bases unmatched: 12. The length of the CDR3 is 17 residues. Germline V gives CDR1 SGHVS, CDR2 FQNEAQ. The full variable domain, rest sourced from reference TRBV7-8 and TRBJ2-1, is GAGVSQSPRYKVAKRGQDVALRCDPISGHVSLFWYQQALGQGPEFLTYFQNEAQLDKSGLPSDRFFAERPEGSVSTLKIQRTQQEDSAVYLCASSLSGMAGGANEQFFGPGTRLTVL.

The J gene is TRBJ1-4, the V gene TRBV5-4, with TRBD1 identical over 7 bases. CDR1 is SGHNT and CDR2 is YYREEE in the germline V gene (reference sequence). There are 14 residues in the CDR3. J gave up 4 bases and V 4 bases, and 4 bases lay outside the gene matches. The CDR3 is CASSRTGFNEKLFF. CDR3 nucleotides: TGTGCCAGCAGCCGGACAGGATTTAATGAAAAACTGTTTTTT. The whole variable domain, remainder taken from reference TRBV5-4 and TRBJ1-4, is ETGVTQSPTHLIKTRGQQVTLRCSSQSGHNTVSWYQQALGQGPQFIFQYYREEENGRGNFPPRFSGLQFPNYSSELNVNALELDDSALYLCASSRTGFNEKLFFGSGTQLSVL.

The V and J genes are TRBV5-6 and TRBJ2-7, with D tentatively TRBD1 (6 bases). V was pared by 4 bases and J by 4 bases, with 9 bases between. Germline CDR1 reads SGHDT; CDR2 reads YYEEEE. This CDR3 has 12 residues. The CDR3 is CASSRDIYEQYF. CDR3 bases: TGTGCCAGCAGCCGGGACATATACGAGCAGTACTTC.